This entry is about one TCR beta chain. The method was immunoSEQ multiplex PCR; TCRdb's version includes in-frame clones alone and lacks a portion of them. The table has some 57,000 clones, about nine tenths seen once. The CDR3 has 15 residues. V was pared by 5 bases and J by 1 base, with 6 bases of the junction left unmatched. The V gene's germline CDR1 is MDHEN and CDR2 SYDVKM. This sample was taken from a study of T cell changes during pregnancy in multiple sclerosis. The source material was peripheral blood, sampled in the first trimester of pregnancy. This clonotype was obtained from a female donor in good health, enrolled as a control in a pregnancy study. The chain combines TRBV28 with TRBJ1-2; TRBD1 agrees at 8 bases. CDR3 DNA: TGTGCCAGCAGTCCTCCGGGACAGGATAACTATGGCTACACCTTC. It is translated as CASSPPGQDNYGYTF.